This T cell receptor (beta chain) was identified during a study of T cell repertoires in cytomegalovirus infection. V lost 2 bases and J 3 bases, leaving 12 bases between the germline ends. In germline, CDR1 is SQVTM, CDR2 ANQGSEA. The CDR3 contains 14 residues. MiXCR, run by TCRdb on the reads, gives a single entry per CDR3 protein. The sample lists roughly 320,000 distinct CDR3 sequences, approximately 8.9% occurring once. The rearrangement uses TRBV29-1 and TRBJ2-3, with D maybe TRBD2 (6 bases). The source material was PBMCs. The source is a human donor in good health (CMV status not recorded). Some clones in this sample may be carry-over from other donors' samples. The CDR3 DNA reads as TGCAGCGTTGAACTGCGGGGAGGAACAGATACGCAGTATTTT. Its protein product is CSVELRGGTDTQYF.